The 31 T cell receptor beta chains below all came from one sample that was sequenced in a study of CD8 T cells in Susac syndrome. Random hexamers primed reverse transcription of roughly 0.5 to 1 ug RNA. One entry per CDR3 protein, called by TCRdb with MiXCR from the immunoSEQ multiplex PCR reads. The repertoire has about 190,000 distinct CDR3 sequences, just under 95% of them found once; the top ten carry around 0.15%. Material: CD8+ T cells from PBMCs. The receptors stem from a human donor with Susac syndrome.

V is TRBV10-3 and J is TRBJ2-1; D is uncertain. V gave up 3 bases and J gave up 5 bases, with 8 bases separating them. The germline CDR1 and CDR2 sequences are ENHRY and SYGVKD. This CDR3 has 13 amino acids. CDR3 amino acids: CAISDGYNNEQFF. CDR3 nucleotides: TGTGCCATCAGTGACGGCTATAACAATGAGCAGTTCTTC.

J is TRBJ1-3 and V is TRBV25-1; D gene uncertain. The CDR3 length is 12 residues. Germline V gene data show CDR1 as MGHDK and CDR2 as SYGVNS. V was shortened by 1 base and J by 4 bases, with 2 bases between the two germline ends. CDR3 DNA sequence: TGTGCCAGCAGTGAATCCGGAAACACCATATATTTT. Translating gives CASSESGNTIYF.

The chain's CDR3 is CASTLRGGYNEQFF. DNA of the CDR3: TGTGCCAGCACCCTGAGAGGGGGCTACAATGAGCAGTTCTTC. V and J are TRBV12-3 or TRBV12-4 and TRBJ2-1, with D perhaps TRBD1 (6 bases). V lost 7 bases and J 3 bases, leaving 13 bases between the germline ends. The CDR3 runs 14 residues.

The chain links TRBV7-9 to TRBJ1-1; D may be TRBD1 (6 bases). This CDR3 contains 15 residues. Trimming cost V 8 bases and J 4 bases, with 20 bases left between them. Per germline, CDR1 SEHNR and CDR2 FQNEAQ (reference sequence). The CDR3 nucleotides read TGTGCCAGCGGATTACAGGGATGGGCGGCCACTGAAGCTTTCTTT. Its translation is CASGLQGWAATEAFF.

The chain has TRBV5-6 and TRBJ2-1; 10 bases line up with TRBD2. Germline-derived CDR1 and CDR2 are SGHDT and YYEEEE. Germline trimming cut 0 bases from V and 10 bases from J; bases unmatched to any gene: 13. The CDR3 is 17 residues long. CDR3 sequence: CASSLESSGRPSYEQFF. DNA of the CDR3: TGTGCCAGCAGCTTGGAATCTAGCGGGAGACCAAGTTACGAGCAGTTCTTC.

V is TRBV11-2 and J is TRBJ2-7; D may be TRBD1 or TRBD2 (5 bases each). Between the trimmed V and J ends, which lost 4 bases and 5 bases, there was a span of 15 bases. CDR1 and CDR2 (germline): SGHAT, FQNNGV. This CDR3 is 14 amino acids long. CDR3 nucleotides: TGTGCCAGCAGCTCCCGGGACGGTAAAAACGAGCAGTACTTC. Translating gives CASSSRDGKNEQYF.

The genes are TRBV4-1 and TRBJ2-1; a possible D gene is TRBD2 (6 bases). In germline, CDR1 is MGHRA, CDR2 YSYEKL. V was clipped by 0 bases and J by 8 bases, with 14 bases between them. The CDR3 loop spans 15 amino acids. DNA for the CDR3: TGCGCCAGCAGCCAAGATGTTGGGGGGTGGGATGAGCAGTTCTTC. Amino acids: CASSQDVGGWDEQFF.

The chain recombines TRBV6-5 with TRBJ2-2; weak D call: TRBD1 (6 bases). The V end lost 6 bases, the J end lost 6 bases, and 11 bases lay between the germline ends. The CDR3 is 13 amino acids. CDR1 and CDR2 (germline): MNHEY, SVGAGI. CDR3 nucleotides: TGTGCCAGCAGGCGCCAGGGGTCCGGGGAGCTGTTTTTT. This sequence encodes CASRRQGSGELFF.

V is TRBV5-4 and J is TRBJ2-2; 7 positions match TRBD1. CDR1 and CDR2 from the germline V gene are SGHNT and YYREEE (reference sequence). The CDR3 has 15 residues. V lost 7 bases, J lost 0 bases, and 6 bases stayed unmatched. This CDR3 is CASLSRGSNTGELFF. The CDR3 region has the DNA TGTGCCAGCCTATCCAGGGGGTCGAACACCGGGGAGCTGTTTTTT. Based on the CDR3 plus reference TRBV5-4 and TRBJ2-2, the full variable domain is ETGVTQSPTHLIKTRGQQVTLRCSSQSGHNTVSWYQQALGQGPQFIFQYYREEENGRGNFPPRFSGLQFPNYSSELNVNALELDDSALYLCASLSRGSNTGELFFGEGSRLTVL.

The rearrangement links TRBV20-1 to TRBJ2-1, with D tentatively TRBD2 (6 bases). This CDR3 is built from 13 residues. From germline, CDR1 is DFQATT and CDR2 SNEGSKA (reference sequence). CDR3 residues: CRTTGSSYNEQFF. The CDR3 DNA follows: TGCAGAACTACCGGGAGCTCCTACAATGAGCAGTTCTTC.

The CDR3 loop reads CASSSPARVLTGELFF. The DNA for the CDR3 is TGTGCCAGCAGCTCGCCGGCCCGGGTCCTTACCGGGGAGCTGTTTTTT. V and J are TRBV7-9 and TRBJ2-2, with D unresolved. Germline CDR1 is SEHNR and CDR2 is FQNEAQ (reference sequence). Trimming removed 4 bases from V and 5 bases from J, with 17 bases in between. The CDR3 is made up of 16 amino acids.

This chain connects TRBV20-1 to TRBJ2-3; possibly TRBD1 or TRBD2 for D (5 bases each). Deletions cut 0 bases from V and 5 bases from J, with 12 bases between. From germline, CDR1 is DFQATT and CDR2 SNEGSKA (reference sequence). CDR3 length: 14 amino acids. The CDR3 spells CSARDQGVQDTQYF. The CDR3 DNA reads TGCAGTGCTAGAGATCAGGGAGTTCAAGATACGCAGTATTTT.

The CDR3: CASSLNRDEQYF. Written as DNA, the CDR3 is TGTGCCAGCAGCTTGAATCGTGACGAGCAGTACTTC. This chain joins TRBV5-4 and TRBJ2-7; no reliable D call. Germline lookup yields CDR1 SGHNT and CDR2 YYREEE (reference sequence). The germline V and J ends were trimmed by 1 base and 5 bases, with 7 bases remaining between them. The CDR3 length is 12 residues.

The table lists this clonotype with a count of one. CDR3 amino acids: CASSQDPGLLLEQFF. The DNA of the CDR3 is TGTGCCAGCAGCCAAGACCCGGGACTCCTGCTTGAGCAGTTCTTC. The gene calls are TRBV4-2 and TRBJ2-1, with D possibly being TRBD2 (6 bases). The germline V gene encodes CDR1 LGHNA and CDR2 YNFKEQ. The CDR3 is 15 residues long. V was shortened by 0 bases and J by 9 bases, with 15 bases between the two germline ends.

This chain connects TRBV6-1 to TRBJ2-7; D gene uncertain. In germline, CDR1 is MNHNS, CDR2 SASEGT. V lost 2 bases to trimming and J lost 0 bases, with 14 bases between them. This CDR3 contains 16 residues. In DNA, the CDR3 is TGTGCCAGCAGTGAACCCGACGACACCCTCTCCTACGAGCAGTACTTC. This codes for CASSEPDDTLSYEQYF.

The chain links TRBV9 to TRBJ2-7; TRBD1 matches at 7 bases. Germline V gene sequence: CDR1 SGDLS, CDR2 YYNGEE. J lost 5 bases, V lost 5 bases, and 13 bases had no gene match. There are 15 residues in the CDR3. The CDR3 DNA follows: TGTGCCAGCAGTTCCTCCGGGACAGAACTCAACGAGCAGTACTTC. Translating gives CASSSSGTELNEQYF.

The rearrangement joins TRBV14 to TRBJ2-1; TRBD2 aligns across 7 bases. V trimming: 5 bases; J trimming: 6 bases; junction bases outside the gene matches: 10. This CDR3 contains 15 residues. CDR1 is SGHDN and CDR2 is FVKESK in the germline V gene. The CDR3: CASSDLGGGANEQFF. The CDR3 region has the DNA TGTGCCAGCAGCGACTTGGGGGGGGGAGCCAATGAGCAGTTCTTC.

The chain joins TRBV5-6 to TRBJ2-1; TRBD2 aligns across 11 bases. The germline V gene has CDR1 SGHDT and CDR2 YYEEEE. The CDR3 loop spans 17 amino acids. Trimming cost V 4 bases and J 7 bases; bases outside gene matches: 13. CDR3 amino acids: CASSQTSGMSYGNEQFF. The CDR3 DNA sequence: TGTGCCAGCAGCCAGACTAGCGGGATGAGTTACGGGAATGAGCAGTTCTTC. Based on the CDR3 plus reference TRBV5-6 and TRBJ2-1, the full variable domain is DAGVTQSPTHLIKTRGQQVTLRCSPKSGHDTVSWYQQALGQGPQFIFQYYEEEERQRGNFPDRFSGHQFPNYSSELNVNALLLGDSALYLCASSQTSGMSYGNEQFFGPGTRLTVL.

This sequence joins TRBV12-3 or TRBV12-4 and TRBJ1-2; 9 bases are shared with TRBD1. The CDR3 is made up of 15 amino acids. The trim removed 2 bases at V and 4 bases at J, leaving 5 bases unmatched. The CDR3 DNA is TGTGCCAGCAGTTTATTGTCGACAGGGGGCTATGGCTACACCTTC. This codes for CASSLLSTGGYGYTF.

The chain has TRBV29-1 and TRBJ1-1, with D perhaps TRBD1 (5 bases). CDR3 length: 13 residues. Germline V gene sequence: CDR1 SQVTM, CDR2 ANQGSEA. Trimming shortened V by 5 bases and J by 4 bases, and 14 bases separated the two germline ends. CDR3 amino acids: CSVRLSGGTEAFF. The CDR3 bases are TGCAGCGTTCGGCTGTCCGGGGGCACTGAAGCTTTCTTT.

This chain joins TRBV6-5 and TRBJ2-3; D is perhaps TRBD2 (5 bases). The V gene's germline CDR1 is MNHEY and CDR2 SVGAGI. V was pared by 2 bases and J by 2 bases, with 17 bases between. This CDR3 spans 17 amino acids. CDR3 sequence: CASSYIHTGSDTDTQYF. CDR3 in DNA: TGTGCCAGCAGTTACATCCATACGGGGAGTGACACAGATACGCAGTATTTT.

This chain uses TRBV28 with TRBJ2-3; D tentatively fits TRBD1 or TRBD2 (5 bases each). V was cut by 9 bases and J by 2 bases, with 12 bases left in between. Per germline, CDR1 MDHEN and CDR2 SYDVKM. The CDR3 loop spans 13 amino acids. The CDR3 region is CASSPGTTDTQYF. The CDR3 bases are TGTGCCAGTTCCCCCGGGACCACAGATACGCAGTATTTT.

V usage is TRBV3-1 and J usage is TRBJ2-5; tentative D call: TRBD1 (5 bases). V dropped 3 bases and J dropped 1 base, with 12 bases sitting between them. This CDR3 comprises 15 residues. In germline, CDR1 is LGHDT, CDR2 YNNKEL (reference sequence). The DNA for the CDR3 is TGTGCCAGCAGCCATCATACAGGTTCCCAAGAGACCCAGTACTTC. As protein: CASSHHTGSQETQYF.

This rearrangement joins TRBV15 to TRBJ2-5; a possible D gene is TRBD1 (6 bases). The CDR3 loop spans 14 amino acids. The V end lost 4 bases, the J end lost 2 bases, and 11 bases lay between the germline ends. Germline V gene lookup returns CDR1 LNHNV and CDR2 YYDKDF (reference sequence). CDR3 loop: CATSNQGNQETQYF. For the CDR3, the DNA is TGTGCCACCAGCAATCAGGGGAATCAAGAGACCCAGTACTTC.

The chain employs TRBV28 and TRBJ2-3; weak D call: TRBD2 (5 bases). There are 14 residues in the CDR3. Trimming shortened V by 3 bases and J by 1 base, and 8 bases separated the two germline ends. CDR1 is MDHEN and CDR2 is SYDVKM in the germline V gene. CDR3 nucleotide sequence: TGTGCCAGCAGTTTGAGGGAGCGCACAGATACGCAGTATTTT. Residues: CASSLRERTDTQYF. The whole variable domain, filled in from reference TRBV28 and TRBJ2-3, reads DVKVTQSSRYLVKRTGEKVFLECVQDMDHENMFWYRQDPGLGLRLIYFSYDVKMKEKGDIPEGYSVSREKKERFSLILESASTNQTSMYLCASSLRERTDTQYFGPGTRLTVL.

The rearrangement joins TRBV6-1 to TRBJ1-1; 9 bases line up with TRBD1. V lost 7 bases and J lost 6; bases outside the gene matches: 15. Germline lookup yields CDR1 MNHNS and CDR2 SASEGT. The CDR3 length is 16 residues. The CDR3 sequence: CASTIFRDRVFSEAFF. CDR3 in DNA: TGTGCCAGCACTATTTTCCGGGACAGGGTGTTCTCTGAAGCTTTCTTT.

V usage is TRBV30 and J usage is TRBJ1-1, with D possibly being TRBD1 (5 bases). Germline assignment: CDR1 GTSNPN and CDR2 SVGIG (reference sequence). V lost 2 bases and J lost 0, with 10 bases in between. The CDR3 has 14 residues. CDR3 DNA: TGTGCCTGGAGTTGGGGGGGACTGAACACTGAAGCTTTCTTT. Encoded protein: CAWSWGGLNTEAFF. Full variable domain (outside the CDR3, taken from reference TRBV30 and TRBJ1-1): SQTIHQWPATLVQPVGSPLSLECTVEGTSNPNLYWYRQAAGRGLQLLFYSVGIGQISSEVPQNLSASRPQDRQFILSSKKLLLSDSGFYLCAWSWGGLNTEAFFGQGTRLTVV.

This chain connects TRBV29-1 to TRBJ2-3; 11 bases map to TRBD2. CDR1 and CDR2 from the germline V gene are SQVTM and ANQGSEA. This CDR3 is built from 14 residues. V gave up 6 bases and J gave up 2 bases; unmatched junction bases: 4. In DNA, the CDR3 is TGCAGCGTCGGGACTAGCGGAATCACAGATACGCAGTATTTT. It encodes CSVGTSGITDTQYF.

The CDR3 reads CASSLARGLGVNTEAFF. CDR3 nucleotide sequence: TGCGCCAGCAGCCTCGCGAGGGGGTTGGGGGTGAACACTGAAGCTTTCTTT. This chain links TRBV5-1 with TRBJ1-1; TRBD1 might be the D (6 bases). Germline V gene lookup returns CDR1 SGHRS and CDR2 YFSETQ. The V and J ends lost 4 bases and 0 bases respectively, with 19 bases between them. The CDR3 consists of 17 residues.

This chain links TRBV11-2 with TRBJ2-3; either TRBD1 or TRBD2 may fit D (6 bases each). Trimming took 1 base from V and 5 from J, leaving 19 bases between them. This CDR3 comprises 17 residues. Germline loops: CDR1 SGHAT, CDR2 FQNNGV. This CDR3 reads CASSLGLGGAFGDTQYF. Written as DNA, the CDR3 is TGTGCCAGCAGCTTAGGGCTCGGGGGCGCGTTCGGAGATACGCAGTATTTT.

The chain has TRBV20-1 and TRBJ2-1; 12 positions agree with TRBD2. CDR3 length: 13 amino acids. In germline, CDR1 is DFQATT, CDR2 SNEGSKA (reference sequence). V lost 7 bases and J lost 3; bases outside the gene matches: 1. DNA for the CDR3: TGCAGTGGGACTAGCGGGAACTACAATGAGCAGTTCTTC. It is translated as CSGTSGNYNEQFF.